A single sample gave rise to the 3 T cell receptor beta chains below, sequenced in a study of blood T cells in healthy people across ages. Sample-barcoded 5' priming and a J-beta primer mix drove a second PCR of about 6 to 12 cycles. TCRdb fed the 5' RACE reads into MiXCR, producing one record per CDR3 protein. The sample lists over 1,500,000 distinct CDR3 sequences, 49% seen once, with around 2.1% in the top ten. The sequenced sample was blood. These receptors were taken from a woman aged 40 to 50 in good health.

This rearrangement joins TRBV5-1 to TRBJ2-6, with TRBD1 identical over 7 bases. The CDR3 length is 17 residues. After removal of 9 bases from V and 1 base from J, the junction contained 13 bases not matched to a gene. Germline CDR1 reads SGHRS; CDR2 reads YFSETQ. This chain's CDR3 is CATRQGSLISGANVLTF. In DNA form, the CDR3 reads TGCGCCACCCGACAGGGTTCTCTTATATCTGGGGCCAACGTCCTGACTTTC.

This clonotype was detected a few times. CDR3: CASSWDRGTEAFF. CDR3 nucleotide sequence: TGTGCCAGCAGCTGGGACAGGGGCACTGAAGCTTTCTTT. This chain joins TRBV7-2 and TRBJ1-1; TRBD1 matches at 10 bases. Trimming at V came to 4 bases and at J to 4 bases, leaving 0 bases not matched to a gene. Germline V gives CDR1 SGHTA, CDR2 FQGNSA. This CDR3 is built from 13 residues.

The gene calls are TRBV25-1 and TRBJ2-2; the D gene is possibly TRBD1 (6 bases). CDR1 is MGHDK and CDR2 is SYGVNS in the germline V gene. The CDR3 length is 18 residues. The ends were cut back, 5 bases at V and 1 base at J, with 20 bases in the middle. CDR3 DNA sequence: TGTGCCAGCAGTACCTATTCGTCCGGGACATTGAACACCGGGGAGCTGTTTTTT. It is translated as CASSTYSSGTLNTGELFF.